The following is a T cell receptor beta chain sequence with its context. The target antigen is unknown. The data stem from a study of CD8+ T cells in alopecia areata. Treatment noted: oral pan-JAK inhibitor, 5-10 mg twice daily. Study-wide results and caveats: Mouse data revealed clearer TCR sharing than patient data did, a gap possibly tied to HLA. Sequenced scalp T cells also include alphabeta T cells resident in normal skin.

The CDR3 runs 16 residues. Germline V lookup: CDR1 MGHRA, CDR2 YSYEKL. Trimming removed 4 bases from V and 8 bases from J, with 18 bases in between. Once RNA had been extracted, it was reverse transcribed into cDNA to act as the sequencing template. Sequencing used immunoSEQ multiplex PCR; TCRdb keeps in-frame clones, though not all of them. The sample contains under 200,000 clones, 60% to 75% of which appear only once. This sequence joins TRBV4-1 and TRBJ1-6; a weak D match, TRBD1 (6 bases). This material consisted of CD4+ T cells sorted from blood, taken at week 24, from a patient treated with tofacitinib. This receptor was identified in a human donor with alopecia areata. DNA of the CDR3: TGCGCCAGCAGCCGGGGCCGACAGGCACGGCATTCACCCCTCCACTTT. Translating it yields CASSRGRQARHSPLHF.